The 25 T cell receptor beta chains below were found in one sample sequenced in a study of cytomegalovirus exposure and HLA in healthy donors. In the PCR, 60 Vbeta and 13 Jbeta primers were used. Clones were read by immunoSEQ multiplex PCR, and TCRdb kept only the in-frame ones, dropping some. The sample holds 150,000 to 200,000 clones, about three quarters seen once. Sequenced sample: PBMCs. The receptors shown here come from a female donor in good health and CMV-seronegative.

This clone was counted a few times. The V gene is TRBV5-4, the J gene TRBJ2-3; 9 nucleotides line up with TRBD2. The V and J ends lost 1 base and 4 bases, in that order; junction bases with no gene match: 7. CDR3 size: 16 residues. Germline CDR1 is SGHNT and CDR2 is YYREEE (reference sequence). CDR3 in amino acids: CASSLMAGGPSDTQYF. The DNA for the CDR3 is TGTGCCAGCAGCTTGATGGCGGGGGGGCCTTCAGATACGCAGTATTTT.

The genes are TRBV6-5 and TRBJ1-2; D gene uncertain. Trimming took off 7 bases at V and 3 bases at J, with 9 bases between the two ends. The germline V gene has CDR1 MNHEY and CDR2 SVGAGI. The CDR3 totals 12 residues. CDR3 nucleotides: TGTGCCAGCACCGTGGTAGACTATGGCTACACCTTC. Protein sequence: CASTVVDYGYTF.

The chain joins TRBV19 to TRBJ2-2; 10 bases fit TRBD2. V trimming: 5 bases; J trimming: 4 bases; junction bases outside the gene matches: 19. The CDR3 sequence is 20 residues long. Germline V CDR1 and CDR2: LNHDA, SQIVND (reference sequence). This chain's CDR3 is CASSVPGLATKETPTGELFF. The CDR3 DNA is TGTGCCAGTAGTGTCCCGGGACTAGCGACCAAGGAGACGCCCACCGGGGAGCTGTTTTTT.

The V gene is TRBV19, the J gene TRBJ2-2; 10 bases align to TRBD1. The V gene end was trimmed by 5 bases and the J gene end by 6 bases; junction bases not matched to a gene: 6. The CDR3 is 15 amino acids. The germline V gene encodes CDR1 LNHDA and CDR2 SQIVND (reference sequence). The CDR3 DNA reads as TGTGCCAGTAGTGAAACCGGGACAGGGGCCGGGGAGCTGTTTTTT. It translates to CASSETGTGAGELFF.

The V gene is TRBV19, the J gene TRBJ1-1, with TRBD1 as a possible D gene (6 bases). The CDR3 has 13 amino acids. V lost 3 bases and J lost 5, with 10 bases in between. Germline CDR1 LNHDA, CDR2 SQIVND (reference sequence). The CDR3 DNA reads TGTGCCAGTAGTATCCCCCAGGGGACTGAAGCTTTCTTT. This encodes CASSIPQGTEAFF.

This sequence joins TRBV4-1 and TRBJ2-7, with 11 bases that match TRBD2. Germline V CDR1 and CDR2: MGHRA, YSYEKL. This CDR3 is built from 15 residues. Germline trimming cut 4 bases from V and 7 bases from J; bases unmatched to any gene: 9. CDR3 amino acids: CASSLLAGVKREQYF. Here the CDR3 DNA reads TGCGCCAGCAGCCTACTAGCGGGAGTGAAAAGGGAGCAGTACTTC.

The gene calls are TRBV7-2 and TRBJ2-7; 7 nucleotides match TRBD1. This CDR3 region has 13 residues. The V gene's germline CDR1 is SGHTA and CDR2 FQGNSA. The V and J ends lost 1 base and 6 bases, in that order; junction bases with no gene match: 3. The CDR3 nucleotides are TGTGCCAGCAGCTTAGAACAGGGGAGCGAGCAGTACTTC. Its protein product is CASSLEQGSEQYF.

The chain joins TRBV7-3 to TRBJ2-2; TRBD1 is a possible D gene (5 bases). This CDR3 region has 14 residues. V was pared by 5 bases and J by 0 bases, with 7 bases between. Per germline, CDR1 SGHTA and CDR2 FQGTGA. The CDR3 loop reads CASSTQANTGELFF. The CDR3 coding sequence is TGTGCCAGCAGCACACAGGCGAACACCGGGGAGCTGTTTTTT.

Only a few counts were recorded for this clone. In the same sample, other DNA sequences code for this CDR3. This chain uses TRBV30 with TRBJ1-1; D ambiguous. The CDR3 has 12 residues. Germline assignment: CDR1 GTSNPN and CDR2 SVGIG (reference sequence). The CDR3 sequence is CAHVGRSPEAFF. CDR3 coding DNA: TGTGCTCATGTAGGGAGGTCCCCTGAAGCTTTCTTT.

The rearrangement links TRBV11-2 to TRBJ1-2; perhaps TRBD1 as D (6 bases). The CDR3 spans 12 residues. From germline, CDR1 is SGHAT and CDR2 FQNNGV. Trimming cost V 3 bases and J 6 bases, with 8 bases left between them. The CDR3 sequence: CASSLAGDGYTF. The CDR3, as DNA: TGTGCCAGCAGCTTGGCAGGGGATGGCTACACCTTC.

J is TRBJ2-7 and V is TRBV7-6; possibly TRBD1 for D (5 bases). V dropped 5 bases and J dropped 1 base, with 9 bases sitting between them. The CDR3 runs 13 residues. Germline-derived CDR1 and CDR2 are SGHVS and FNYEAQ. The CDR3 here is CASSGSGSYEQYF. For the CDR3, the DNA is TGTGCCAGCAGCGGGTCAGGGTCCTACGAGCAGTACTTC.

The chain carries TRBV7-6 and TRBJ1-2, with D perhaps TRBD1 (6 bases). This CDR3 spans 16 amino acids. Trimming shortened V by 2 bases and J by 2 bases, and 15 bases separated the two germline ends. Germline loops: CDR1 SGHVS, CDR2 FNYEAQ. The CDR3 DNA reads TGTGCCAGCAGCTTAAGAGCCGCACAGGGAAACTATGGCTACACCTTC. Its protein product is CASSLRAAQGNYGYTF.

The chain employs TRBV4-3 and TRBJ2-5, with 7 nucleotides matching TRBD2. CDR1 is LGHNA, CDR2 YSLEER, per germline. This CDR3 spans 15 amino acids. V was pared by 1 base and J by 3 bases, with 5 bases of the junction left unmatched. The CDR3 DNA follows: TGCGCCAGCAGCCAAGGCTCGGGGGGAAAAGAGACCCAGTACTTC. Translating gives CASSQGSGGKETQYF.

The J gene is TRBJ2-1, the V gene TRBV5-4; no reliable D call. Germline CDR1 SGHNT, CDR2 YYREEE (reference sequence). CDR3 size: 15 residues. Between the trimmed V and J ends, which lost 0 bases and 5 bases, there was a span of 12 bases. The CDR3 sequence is CASSLAPRPNNEQFF. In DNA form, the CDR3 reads TGTGCCAGCAGCTTGGCTCCTAGGCCGAACAATGAGCAGTTCTTC.

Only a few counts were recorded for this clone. CDR3 sequence reads: CASSVGGSGLEQFF. CDR3 nucleotides: TGTGCCAGCAGCGTAGGTGGCTCCGGGTTGGAGCAGTTCTTC. V is TRBV9 and J is TRBJ2-1; D is uncertain. Germline V lookup: CDR1 SGDLS, CDR2 YYNGEE. The V and J ends lost 0 bases and 10 bases respectively, with 14 bases between them. The CDR3 consists of 14 residues.

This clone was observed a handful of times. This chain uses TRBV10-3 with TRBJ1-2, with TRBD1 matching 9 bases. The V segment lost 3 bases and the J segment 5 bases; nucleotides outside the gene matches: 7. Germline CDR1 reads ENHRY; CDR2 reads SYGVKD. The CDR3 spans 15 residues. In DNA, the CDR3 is TGTGCCATCAGTGACAGGACAGGGGATAAGTATGGCTACACCTTC. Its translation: CAISDRTGDKYGYTF.

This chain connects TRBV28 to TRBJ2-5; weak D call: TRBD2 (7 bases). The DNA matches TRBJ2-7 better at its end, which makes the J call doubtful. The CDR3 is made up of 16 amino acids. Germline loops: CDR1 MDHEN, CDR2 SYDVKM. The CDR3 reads CASNPNWGGGQYEQYF. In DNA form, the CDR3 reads TGTGCCAGCAACCCGAATTGGGGCGGGGGCCAATACGAGCAGTACTTC.

The CDR3, as DNA: TGTGCCAGCAGGCACAACGAGGGGGACTATGGCTACACCTTC. Residues: CASRHNEGDYGYTF. The rearrangement uses TRBV2 and TRBJ1-2, with D possibly being TRBD1 (6 bases). V lost 6 bases and J lost 3, with 14 bases in between. Germline assignment: CDR1 SNHLY and CDR2 FYNNEI. This CDR3 has 14 residues.

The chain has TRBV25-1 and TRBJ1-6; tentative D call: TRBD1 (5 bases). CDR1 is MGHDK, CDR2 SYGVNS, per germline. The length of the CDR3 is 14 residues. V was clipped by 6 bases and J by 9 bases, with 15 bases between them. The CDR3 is CASSLGGDVSPLHF. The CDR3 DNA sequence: TGTGCCAGCAGCCTGGGAGGGGACGTTTCACCCCTCCACTTT.

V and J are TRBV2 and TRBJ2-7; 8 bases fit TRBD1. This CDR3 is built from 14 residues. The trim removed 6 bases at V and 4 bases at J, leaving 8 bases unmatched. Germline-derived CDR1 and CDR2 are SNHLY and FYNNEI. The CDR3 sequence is CASRETGAGYEQYF. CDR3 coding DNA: TGTGCCAGCAGAGAGACAGGGGCAGGGTACGAGCAGTACTTC.

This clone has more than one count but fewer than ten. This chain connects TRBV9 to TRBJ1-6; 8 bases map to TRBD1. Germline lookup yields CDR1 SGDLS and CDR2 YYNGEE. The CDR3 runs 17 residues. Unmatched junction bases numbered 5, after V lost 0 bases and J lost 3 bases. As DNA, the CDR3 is TGTGCCAGCAGCGTAGACAATACAGGGGGCTATAATTCACCCCTCCACTTT. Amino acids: CASSVDNTGGYNSPLHF.

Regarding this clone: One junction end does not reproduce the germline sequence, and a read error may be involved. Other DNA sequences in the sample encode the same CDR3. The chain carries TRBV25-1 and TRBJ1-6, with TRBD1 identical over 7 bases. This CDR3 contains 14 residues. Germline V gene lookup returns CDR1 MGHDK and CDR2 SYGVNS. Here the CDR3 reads CASSQTGYNSPLHF. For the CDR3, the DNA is TGTGCCAGCAGTCAGACAGGGTATAATTCCCCCCTCCACTTT. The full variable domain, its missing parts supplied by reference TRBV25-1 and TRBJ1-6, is EADIYQTPRYLVIGTGKKITLECSQTMGHDKMYWYQQDPGMELHLIHYSYGVNSTEKGDLSSESTVSRIRTEHFPLTLESARPSHTSQYLCASSQTGYNSPLHFGNGTRLTVT.

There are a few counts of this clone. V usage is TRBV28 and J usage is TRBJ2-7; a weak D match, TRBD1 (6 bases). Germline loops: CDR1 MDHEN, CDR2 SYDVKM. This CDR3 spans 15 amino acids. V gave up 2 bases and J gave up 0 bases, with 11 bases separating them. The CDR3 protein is CASSLRPGHSYEQYF. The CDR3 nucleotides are TGTGCCAGCAGTTTAAGGCCGGGACACTCCTACGAGCAGTACTTC.

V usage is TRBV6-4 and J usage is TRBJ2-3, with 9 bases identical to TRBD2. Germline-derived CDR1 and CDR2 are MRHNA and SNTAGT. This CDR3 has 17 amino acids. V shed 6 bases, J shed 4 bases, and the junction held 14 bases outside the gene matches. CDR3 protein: CASSPSSGGGASDTQYF. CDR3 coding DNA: TGTGCCAGCAGCCCCTCGTCTGGCGGGGGGGCATCAGATACGCAGTATTTT.

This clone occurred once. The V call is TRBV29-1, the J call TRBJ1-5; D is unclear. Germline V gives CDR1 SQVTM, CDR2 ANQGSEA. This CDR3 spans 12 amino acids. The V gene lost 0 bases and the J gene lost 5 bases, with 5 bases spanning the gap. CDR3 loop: CSVEEGDQPQHF. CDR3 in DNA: TGCAGCGTTGAAGAAGGAGATCAGCCCCAGCATTTT.